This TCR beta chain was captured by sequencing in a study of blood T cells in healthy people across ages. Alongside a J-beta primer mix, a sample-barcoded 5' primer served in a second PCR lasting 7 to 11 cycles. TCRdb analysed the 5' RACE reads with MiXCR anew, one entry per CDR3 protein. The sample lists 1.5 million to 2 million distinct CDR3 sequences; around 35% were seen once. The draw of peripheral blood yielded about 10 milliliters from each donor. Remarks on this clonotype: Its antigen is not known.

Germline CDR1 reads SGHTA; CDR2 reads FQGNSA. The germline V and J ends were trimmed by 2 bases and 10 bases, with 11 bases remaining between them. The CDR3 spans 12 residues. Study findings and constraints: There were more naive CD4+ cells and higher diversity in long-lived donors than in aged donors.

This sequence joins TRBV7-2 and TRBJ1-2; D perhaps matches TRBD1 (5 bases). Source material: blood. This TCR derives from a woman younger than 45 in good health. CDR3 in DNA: TGTGCCAGCAGCTTAATTGGGGGTGACTACACCTTC. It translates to CASSLIGGDYTF.